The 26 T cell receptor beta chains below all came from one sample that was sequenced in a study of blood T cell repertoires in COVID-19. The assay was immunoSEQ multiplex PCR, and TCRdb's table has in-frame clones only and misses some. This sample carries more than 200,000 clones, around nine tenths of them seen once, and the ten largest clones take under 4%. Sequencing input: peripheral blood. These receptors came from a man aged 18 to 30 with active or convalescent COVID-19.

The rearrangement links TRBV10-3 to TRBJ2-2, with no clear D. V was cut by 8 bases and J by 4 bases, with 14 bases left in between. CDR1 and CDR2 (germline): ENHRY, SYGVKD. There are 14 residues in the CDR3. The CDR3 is CAIQSSEVTGELFF. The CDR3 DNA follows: TGTGCCATCCAAAGCTCTGAAGTCACCGGGGAGCTGTTTTTT.

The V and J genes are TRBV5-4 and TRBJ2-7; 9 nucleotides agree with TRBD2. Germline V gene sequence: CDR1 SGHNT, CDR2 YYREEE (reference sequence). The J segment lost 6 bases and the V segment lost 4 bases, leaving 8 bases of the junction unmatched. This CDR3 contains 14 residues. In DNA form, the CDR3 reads TGTGCCAGCAGCGGGGGACTAGCAGCCGGCGAGCAGTACTTC. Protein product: CASSGGLAAGEQYF.

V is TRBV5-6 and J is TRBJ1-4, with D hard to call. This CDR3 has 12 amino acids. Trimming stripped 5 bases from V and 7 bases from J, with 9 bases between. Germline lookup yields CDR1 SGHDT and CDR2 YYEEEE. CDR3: CASSGRSEKLFF. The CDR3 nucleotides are TGTGCCAGCAGTGGCAGAAGTGAAAAACTGTTTTTT. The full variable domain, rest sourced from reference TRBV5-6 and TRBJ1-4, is DAGVTQSPTHLIKTRGQQVTLRCSPKSGHDTVSWYQQALGQGPQFIFQYYEEEERQRGNFPDRFSGHQFPNYSSELNVNALLLGDSALYLCASSGRSEKLFFGSGTQLSVL.

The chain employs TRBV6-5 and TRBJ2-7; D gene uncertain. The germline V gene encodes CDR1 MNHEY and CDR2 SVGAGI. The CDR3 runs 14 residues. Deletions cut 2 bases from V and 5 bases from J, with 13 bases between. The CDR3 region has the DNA TGTGCCAGCAGTTACCATAGTTTACCCGACGAGCAGTACTTC. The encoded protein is CASSYHSLPDEQYF.

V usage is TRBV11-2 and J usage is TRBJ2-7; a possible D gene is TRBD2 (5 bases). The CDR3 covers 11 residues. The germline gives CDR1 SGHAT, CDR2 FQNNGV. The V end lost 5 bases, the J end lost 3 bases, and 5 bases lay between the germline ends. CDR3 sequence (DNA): TGTGCCAGCAGCGCGGGCTACGAGCAGTACTTC. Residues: CASSAGYEQYF.

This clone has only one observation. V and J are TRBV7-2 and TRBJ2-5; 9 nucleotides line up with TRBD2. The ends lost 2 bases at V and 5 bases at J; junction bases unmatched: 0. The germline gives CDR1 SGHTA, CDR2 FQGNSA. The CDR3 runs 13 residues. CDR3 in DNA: TGTGCCAGCAGCTTAAGCGGGAGGGAGACCCAGTACTTC. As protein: CASSLSGRETQYF.

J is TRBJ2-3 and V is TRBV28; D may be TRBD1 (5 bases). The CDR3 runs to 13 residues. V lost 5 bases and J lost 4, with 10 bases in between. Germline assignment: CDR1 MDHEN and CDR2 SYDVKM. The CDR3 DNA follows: TGTGCCAGCAGTCCAAGGGGTCCAGATACGCAGTATTTT. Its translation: CASSPRGPDTQYF.

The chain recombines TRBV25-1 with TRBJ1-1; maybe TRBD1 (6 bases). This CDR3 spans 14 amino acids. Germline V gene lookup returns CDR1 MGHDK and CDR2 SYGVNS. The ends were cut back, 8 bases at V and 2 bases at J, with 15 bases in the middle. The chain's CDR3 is CASRPDSYNTEAFF. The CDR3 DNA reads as TGTGCCAGCCGCCCGGACAGCTACAACACTGAAGCTTTCTTT.

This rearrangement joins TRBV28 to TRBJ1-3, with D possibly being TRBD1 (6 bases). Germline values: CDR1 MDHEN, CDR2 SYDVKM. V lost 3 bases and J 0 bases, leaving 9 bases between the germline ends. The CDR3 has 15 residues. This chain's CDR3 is CASSLAGDSGNTIYF. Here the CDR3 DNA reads TGTGCCAGCAGTTTGGCAGGGGACTCTGGAAACACCATATATTTT.

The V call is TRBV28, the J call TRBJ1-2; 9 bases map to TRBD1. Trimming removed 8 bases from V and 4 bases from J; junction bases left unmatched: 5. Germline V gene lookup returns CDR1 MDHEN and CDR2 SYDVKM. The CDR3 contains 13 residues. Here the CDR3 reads CASRDRVSYGYTF. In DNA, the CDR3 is TGTGCCAGCCGGGACAGGGTGTCCTATGGCTACACCTTC.

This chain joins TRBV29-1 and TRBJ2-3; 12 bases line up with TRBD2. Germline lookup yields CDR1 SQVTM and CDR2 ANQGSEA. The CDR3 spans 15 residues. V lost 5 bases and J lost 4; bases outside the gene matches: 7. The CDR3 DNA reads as TGCAGCGTTAGACCGAGACTAGCGGGGGCAGATACGCAGTATTTT. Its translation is CSVRPRLAGADTQYF.

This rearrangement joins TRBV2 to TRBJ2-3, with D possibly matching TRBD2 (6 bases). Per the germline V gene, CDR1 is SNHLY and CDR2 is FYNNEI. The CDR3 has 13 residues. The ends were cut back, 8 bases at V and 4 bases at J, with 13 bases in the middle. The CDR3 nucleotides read TGTGCCAGCTCCAGGGAGGCGGCAGATACGCAGTATTTT. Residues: CASSREAADTQYF. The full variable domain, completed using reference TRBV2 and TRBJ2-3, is EPEVTQTPSHQVTQMGQEVILRCVPISNHLYFYWYRQILGQKVEFLVSFYNNEISEKSEIFDDQFSVERPDGSNFTLKIRSTKLEDSAMYFCASSREAADTQYFGPGTRLTVL.

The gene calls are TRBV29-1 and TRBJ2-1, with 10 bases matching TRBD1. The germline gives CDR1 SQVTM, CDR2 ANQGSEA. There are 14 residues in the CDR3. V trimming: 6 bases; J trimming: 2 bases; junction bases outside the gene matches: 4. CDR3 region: CSVVDRGTYNEQFF. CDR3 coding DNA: TGCAGCGTCGTGGACAGGGGGACCTACAATGAGCAGTTCTTC.

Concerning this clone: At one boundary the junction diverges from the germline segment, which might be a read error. CDR3 DNA sequence: TGTGCTAGCAGCTGGACTAATCAAGAGACCCAGTACTTC. This codes for CASSWTNQETQYF. The rearrangement uses TRBV7-7 and TRBJ2-5, with D possibly being TRBD2 (6 bases). This CDR3 region has 13 residues. The germline V gene encodes CDR1 SSHAT and CDR2 FNYEAQ (reference sequence).

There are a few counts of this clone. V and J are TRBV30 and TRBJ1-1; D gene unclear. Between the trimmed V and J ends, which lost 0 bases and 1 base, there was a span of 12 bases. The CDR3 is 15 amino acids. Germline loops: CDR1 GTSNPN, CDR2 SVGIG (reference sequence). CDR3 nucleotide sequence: TGTGCCTGGAGTGTACCCCCCTCAGAGAACACTGAAGCTTTCTTT. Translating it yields CAWSVPPSENTEAFF. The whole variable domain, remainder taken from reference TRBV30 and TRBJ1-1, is SQTIHQWPATLVQPVGSPLSLECTVEGTSNPNLYWYRQAAGRGLQLLFYSVGIGQISSEVPQNLSASRPQDRQFILSSKKLLLSDSGFYLCAWSVPPSENTEAFFGQGTRLTVV.

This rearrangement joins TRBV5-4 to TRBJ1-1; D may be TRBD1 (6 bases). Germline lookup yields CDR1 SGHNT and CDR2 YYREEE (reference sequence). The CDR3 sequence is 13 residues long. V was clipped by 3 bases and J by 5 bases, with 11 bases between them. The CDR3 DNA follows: TGTGCCAGCAGCTCCCAGGGGAATACTGAAGCTTTCTTT. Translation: CASSSQGNTEAFF.

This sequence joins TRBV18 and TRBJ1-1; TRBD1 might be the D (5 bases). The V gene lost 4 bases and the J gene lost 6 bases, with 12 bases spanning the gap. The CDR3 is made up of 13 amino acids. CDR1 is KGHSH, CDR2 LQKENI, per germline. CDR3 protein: CASSQAGSAEAFF. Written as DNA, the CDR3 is TGTGCCAGCTCACAGGCAGGGTCGGCTGAAGCTTTCTTT.

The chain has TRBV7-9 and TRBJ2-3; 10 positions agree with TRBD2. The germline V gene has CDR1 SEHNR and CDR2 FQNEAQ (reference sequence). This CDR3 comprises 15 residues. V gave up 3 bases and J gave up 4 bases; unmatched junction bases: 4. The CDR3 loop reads CASSFSGGIADTQYF. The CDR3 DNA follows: TGTGCCAGCAGCTTTAGCGGGGGGATTGCAGATACGCAGTATTTT.

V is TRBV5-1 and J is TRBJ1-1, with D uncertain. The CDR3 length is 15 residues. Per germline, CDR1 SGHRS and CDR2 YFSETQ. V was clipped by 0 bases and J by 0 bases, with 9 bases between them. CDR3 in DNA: TGCGCCAGCAGCTTGGTGTCAGGCATGAACACTGAAGCTTTCTTT. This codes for CASSLVSGMNTEAFF.

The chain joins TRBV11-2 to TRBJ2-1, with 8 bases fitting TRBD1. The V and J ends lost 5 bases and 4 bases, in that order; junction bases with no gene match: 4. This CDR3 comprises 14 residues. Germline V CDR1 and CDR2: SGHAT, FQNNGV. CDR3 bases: TGTGCCAGCAGCACGGGACAGGTGTACAATGAGCAGTTCTTC. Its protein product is CASSTGQVYNEQFF. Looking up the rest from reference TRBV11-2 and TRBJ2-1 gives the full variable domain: EAGVAQSPRYKIIEKRQSVAFWCNPISGHATLYWYQQILGQGPKLLIQFQNNGVVDDSQLPKDRFSAERLKGVDSTLKIQPAKLEDSAVYLCASSTGQVYNEQFFGPGTRLTVL.

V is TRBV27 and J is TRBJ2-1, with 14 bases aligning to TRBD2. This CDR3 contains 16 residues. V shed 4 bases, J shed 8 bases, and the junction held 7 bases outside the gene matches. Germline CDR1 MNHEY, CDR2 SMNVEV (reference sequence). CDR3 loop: CASSSLTSGRAYEQFF. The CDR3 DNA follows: TGTGCCAGCAGTTCCTTGACTAGCGGGAGGGCGTATGAGCAGTTCTTC.

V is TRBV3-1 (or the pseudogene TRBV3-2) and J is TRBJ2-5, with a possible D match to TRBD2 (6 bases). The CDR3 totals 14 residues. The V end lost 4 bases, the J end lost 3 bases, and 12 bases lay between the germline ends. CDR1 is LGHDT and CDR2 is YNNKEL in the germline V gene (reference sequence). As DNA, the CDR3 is TGTGCCAGCAGCCCGACTAGTAAAAAAGAGACCCAGTACTTC. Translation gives CASSPTSKKETQYF.

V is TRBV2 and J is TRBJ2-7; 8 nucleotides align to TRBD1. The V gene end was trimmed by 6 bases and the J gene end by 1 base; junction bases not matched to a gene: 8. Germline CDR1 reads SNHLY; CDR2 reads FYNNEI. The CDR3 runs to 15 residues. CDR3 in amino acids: CASRERQGWSYEQYF. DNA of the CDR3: TGTGCCAGCAGGGAAAGACAGGGGTGGTCCTACGAGCAGTACTTC.

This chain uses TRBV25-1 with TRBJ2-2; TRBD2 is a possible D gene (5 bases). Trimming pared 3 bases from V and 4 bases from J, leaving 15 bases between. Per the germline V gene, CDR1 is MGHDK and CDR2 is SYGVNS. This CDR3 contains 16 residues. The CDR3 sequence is CASSDVAPRGTGELFF. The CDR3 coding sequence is TGTGCCAGCAGTGATGTAGCCCCTCGGGGCACCGGGGAGCTGTTTTTT.

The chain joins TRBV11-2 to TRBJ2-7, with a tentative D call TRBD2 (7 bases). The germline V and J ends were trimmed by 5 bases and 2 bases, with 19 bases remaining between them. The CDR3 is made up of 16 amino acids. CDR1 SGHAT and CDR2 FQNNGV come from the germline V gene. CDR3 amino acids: CASSGEGGQQPYEQYF. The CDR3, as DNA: TGTGCCAGCAGCGGAGAGGGGGGGCAGCAACCCTACGAGCAGTACTTC.

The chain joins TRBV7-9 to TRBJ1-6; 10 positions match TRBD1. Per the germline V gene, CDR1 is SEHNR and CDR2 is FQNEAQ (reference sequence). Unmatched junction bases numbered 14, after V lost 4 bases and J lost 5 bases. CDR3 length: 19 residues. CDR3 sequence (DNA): TGTGCCAGCAGCTCGCGAACCGGGACAGGGGATTCGAATAATTCACCCCTCCACTTT. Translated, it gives CASSSRTGTGDSNNSPLHF.